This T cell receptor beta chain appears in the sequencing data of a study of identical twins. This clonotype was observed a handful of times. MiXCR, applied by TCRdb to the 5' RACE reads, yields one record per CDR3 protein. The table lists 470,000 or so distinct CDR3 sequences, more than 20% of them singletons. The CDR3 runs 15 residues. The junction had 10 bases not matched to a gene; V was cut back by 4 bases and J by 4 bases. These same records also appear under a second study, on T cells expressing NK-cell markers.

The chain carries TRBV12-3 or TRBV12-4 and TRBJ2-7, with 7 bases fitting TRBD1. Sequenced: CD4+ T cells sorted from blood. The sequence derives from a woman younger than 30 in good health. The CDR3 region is CASSSTRTGRYEQYF. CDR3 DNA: TGTGCCAGCAGTTCCACTCGGACAGGTCGTTACGAGCAGTACTTC.